The clone carrying this TCR beta chain was recorded many times. The antigen is undetermined. The sample comes from a study of T cells in Graves' hyperthyroidism and ophthalmopathy. TCR beta CDR3 region amplification was performed from RNA transcripts. HTBI primers were employed in a first-round RT-PCR of the TCR CDR3. One entry per CDR3 protein results from TCRdb running MiXCR on the multiplex PCR reads. The table lists about 400,000 distinct CDR3 sequences, around an eighth of them singletons. Study-wide findings and caveats: Stable hyperthyroidism was told apart from ophthalmopathy by a model built on 13 V-J features. Expanded thyroid clonotypes (above 0.001) were mostly also found in blood.

Ophthalmopathy patients all had a Clinical Activity Score of at least 3, a NOSPECS grade of at least 4 and disease under 3 months old. The PBMCs were taken from roughly 9.3 ml of fresh peripheral blood. Germline lookup yields CDR1 DFQATT and CDR2 SNEGSKA (reference sequence). Trimming cost V 1 base and J 3 bases, with 15 bases left between them. The CDR3 spans 15 residues. The chain carries TRBV20-1 and TRBJ1-1; D ambiguous. The sequenced material came from blood. This receptor was identified in a man aged 50-60 years with Graves' ophthalmopathy. The DNA for the CDR3 is TGCAGTGCTAGAGGTATTATGGCAGCGGACACTGAAGCTTTCTTT. The encoded protein is CSARGIMAADTEAFF.